This T cell receptor (beta chain) was sequenced for a study of blood T cell repertoires in COVID-19. Study-wide context: PBMCs, B-cell-depleted T cells, or T cells provided the cDNA or gDNA that made up the material.

V was clipped by 7 bases and J by 7 bases, with 23 bases between them. The CDR3 spans 15 residues. Germline loops: CDR1 MNHEY, CDR2 SMNVEV (reference sequence). Original analysis: From reference gene primer amplification, estimates of nucleated cell counts were derived. The repertoire was sequenced with immunoSEQ multiplex PCR; TCRdb's copy has only in-frame clones and lacks some. The V and J calls and clone size come from that table; D and trimming were worked out from the DNA. The data show 250,000 to 300,000 clones, about 87% seen once. Sequences were obtained from peripheral blood. The chain joins TRBV27 to TRBJ2-7, with D possibly TRBD2 on 6 matching bases. This receptor was taken from a woman aged 70 to 79 with COVID-19, enrolled during active disease. Here the CDR3 DNA reads TGTGCCAGCATCCCCAGTCGAGGCAGCCGGGGGGAGCAGTACTTC. Translating it yields CASIPSRGSRGEQYF.